This T cell receptor beta chain was sequenced in a study of Ad26.COV2.S vaccination and SARS-CoV-2 variants. Noted treatment: 19 received Ad26.COV2.S at low or high dose, single or two shots; about 5 received placebo; per-sample allocation not given. At day 63 after the first vaccine or placebo injection, samples were drawn. Vaccination employed an Ad26 vector expressing the Wuhan-strain SARS-CoV-2 spike. Trimming removed 3 bases from V and 3 bases from J, with 12 bases in between. CDR3 size: 15 residues. Per the germline V gene, CDR1 is SNHLY and CDR2 is FYNNEI. TCRdb keeps only in-frame clones here, not all; method: immunoSEQ multiplex PCR. The sample consists of about 430,000 clones, roughly 90% of them appearing once.

Material: peripheral blood, obtained in a trial of Ad26.COV2.S vaccine versus placebo. The origin of this receptor is a person between 18 and 59 years old who received the Ad26.COV2.S COVID-19 vaccine or a placebo. The chain is built from TRBV2 and TRBJ1-3; possibly TRBD1 for D (5 bases). The CDR3 coding sequence is TGTGCCAGCAGTGAGAGGGGTACAAGTGGAAACACCATATATTTT. Protein: CASSERGTSGNTIYF.